This T cell receptor (beta chain) derives from a study of blood T cell repertoires in COVID-19 (dated by TCRdb to between 2020 and 2021). For the study in its entirety: Collaborator samples came from the United States, Italy and Spain and covered acute and convalescent phases of COVID-19. The repertoires were released in a freely available public database intended as a resource for research on the immune response to SARS-CoV-2. Where available, HLA class I and class II types were obtained from metadata supplied by the sample provider rather than from assay-based typing. The material from the prospective study consisted of cDNA or gDNA derived from T cells, B-cell-depleted T cells, or PBMCs. Nearly every sample came with metadata listing a de-identified subject ID, COVID-19 status, age in years and sex. Subjects who had been exposed to COVID-19, were actively infected with it, or had recovered from it provided the deeply sampled blood TCRbeta repertoires that made up the dataset. The samples were drawn from two sources: the first 160 participants of the ongoing ImmuneRACE study, and 1,200 or so subjects contributed by 6 global collaborators. The paper as a whole reports these results and caveats: Clinical and demographic metadata were provided uncurated, with the amount varying by source and participant.

Including cysteine and phenylalanine, the CDR3 has 19 amino acids. The read is trimmed to its CDR3 DNA, 57 bases read in frame from base 1. Germline trimming amounts to 0 bases on V and 4 bases on J, with 12 as the count of junction bases outside the gene matches. In the germline V gene (reference sequence), CDR1 corresponds to LGHDT and CDR2 to YNNKEL. Participants in the prospective study were enrolled through a virtual design, were aged roughly 18 to 90 years, and lived in roughly 25 United States geographic areas. In the prospective study, participants were assigned to cohorts based on the clinical history participants reported in a screening survey and a study questionnaire. In the prospective study, whole blood, serum and a nasopharyngeal or oropharyngeal swab were collected from each participant by mobile phlebotomists. Over a roughly 2-month period, participants in the prospective study had the option of providing additional blood draws and questionnaires. Prospective study blood samples were shipped either frozen or at room temperature before DNA extraction.

The immunoSEQ Assay, a bias-controlled multiplex PCR, was used to amplify TCRbeta CDR3 regions from genomic DNA. For the original study's pipeline: The number of nucleated cells in each sample was estimated from the amplification of reference gene primers within the assay. To quantify the absolute abundance of each unique TCRbeta CDR3 rearrangement, sequence reads were collapsed and filtered. For each sample, productive Simpson clonality was calculated as the square root of Simpson's diversity index over productive rearrangements. TCRdb's version of the immuneACCESS table is confined to in-frame rearrangements and falls short of the full clone set. An unresolved V gene accounts for under half of the shortfall where checked; the remainder is of unknown origin. V and J calls and clone size come straight from that table; D and trimming were deduced from the DNA. The sample profile shows hundreds of thousands of clones; 80% to 90% of them were found once. 3% to 4.5% of the sample comes from the top ten.

For this clone: This receptor's antigen is unknown. Base-call qualities are not available, and no considerably larger clone is one nucleotide away.

This receptor was taken from a middle-aged woman with acute COVID-19. The sample was PBMCs or T cells enriched from blood (not recorded which). The sequence joins TRBV3-1 (or the pseudogene TRBV3-2) to TRBJ2-6, with 7 junctional bases fitting TRBD1. The CDR3 region reads CASSQDRGQAASGANVLTF. The bases are TGTGCCAGCAGCCAAGATAGAGGACAGGCCGCGTCCGGGGCCAACGTCCTGACTTTC.